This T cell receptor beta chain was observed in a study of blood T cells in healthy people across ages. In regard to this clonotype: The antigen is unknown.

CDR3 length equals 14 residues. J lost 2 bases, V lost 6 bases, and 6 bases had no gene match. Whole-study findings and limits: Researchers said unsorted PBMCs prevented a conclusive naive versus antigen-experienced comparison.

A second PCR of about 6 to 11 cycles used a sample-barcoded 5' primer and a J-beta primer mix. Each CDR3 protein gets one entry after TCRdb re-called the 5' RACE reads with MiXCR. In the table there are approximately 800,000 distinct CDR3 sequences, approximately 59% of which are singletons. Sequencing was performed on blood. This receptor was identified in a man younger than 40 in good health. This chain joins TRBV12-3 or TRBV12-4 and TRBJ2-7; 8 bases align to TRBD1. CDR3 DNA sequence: TGTGCCAGCAGCCCGGGACAGGACCCCTACGAGCAGTACTTC. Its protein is CASSPGQDPYEQYF.